This is a list of T cell receptor beta chains from one sample in a study of tumor and adjacent non-tumor tissue in lung cancer. TCRdb re-analysed the multiplex PCR reads in MiXCR, keeping a single row per CDR3 protein. Among 77,000 or so distinct CDR3 sequences listed, about 80% were seen once. Sample: distant non-tumor lung tissue. The receptor set was obtained from a man in his sixties or seventies with non-small cell lung cancer. Each CDR3 is given with its conserved first and last residue. Each record gives: clone size, D gene, V gene, J gene, CDR3 protein, CDR3 DNA. D genes are given only for firm matches. Clone size is not always given. Where it is, it says once, few, many or a class for expanded clones.

>.|.|TRBV20-1|TRBJ1-4
CSASWRPNEKLFF
TGCAGTGCTAGCTGGCGTCCTAATGAAAAACTGTTTTTT
>.|TRBD2|TRBV12-3/TRBV12-4|TRBJ2-1
CASNSSFSGVGGYNEQFF
TGTGCCAGCAATAGTTCGTTTAGCGGGGTCGGTGGGTACAATGAGCAGTTCTTC
>.|.|TRBV29-1|TRBJ2-3
CSVRLVGVRGTQYF
TGCAGCGTTCGGCTAGTGGGGGTCCGAGGGACGCAGTATTTT
>.|TRBD1|TRBV5-5|TRBJ2-3
CISSLGGQGPTDTQYF
TGTATCAGCAGCTTGGGGGGACAGGGGCCGACAGATACGCAGTATTTT
>.|TRBD1|TRBV11-2|TRBJ2-7
CANSLDQGAPYVQYF
TGTGCCAACAGCTTAGATCAGGGGGCCCCATACGTGCAGTACTTC
>.|TRBD1|TRBV12-3/TRBV12-4|TRBJ1-2
CANRANLDRKYGYTF
TGTGCCAACAGAGCAAATTTGGACAGGAAATATGGCTACACCTTC
>.|.|TRBV5-1|TRBJ2-4
CASSTTGTKIIQYF
TGCGCCAGCAGCACTACAGGGACTAAAATCATTCAGTACTTC
>.|.|TRBV6-2/TRBV6-3|TRBJ2-3
CASSYRQKMPSTDTQYF
TGTGCCAGCAGTTACCGACAGAAGATGCCGTCCACAGATACGCAGTATTTT
>.|.|TRBV6-2/TRBV6-3|TRBJ1-1
CVSLPFVGQRREAFF
TGTGTCAGCCTACCCTTTGTGGGACAAAGAAGAGAAGCTTTCTTT
>.|.|TRBV6-6|TRBJ2-7
CANSYGAVEQYF
TGTGCCAATAGTTACGGAGCGGTCGAGCAGTACTTC
>.|.|TRBV6-2/TRBV6-3|TRBJ1-1
CASRPFMGQRREVFF
TGTGCGAGCCGACCTTTTATGGGACAAAGAAGAGAAGTTTTCTTT
>.|.|TRBV12-3/TRBV12-4|TRBJ2-2
CANSPQYGDAGELFF
TGTGCCAACAGTCCCCAATATGGGGACGCCGGGGAGCTGTTTTTT
>.|.|TRBV6-6|TRBJ2-3
CASSYSLTDMQYF
TGTGCCAGCAGTTACTCGCTTACAGATATGCAGTATTTT
>.|TRBD1|TRBV10-3|TRBJ2-1
CAISSGQGVHGQFF
TGTGCCATCAGTTCAGGACAGGGAGTACATGGGCAGTTCTTC
>.|TRBD2|TRBV4-2|TRBJ2-3
CANSPLGSGTEDTQYF
TGTGCCAACAGCCCTTTGGGTAGCGGGACGGAAGATACGCAGTATTTT
>.|.|TRBV7-9|TRBJ2-2
CASSLPGNQNTGELFF
TGTGCCAGCAGCTTACCAGGGAATCAGAACACCGGGGAGCTGTTTTTT
>.|.|TRBV6-1|TRBJ2-2
CANTEAPYDNTGELFF
TGTGCCAACACTGAAGCACCTTATGATAACACCGGGGAACTGTTTTTT
>.|.|TRBV11-3|TRBJ2-1
CASNTQEEGEQFF
TGTGCCAGCAACACCCAGGAGGAGGGTGAGCAATTCTTC
>.|TRBD2|TRBV11-1|TRBJ2-1
CASSPLPSGKNNEEFF
TGTGCCAGCAGTCCGCTACCTAGCGGCAAAAACAATGAGGAGTTCTTC
>many|.|TRBV6-6|TRBJ1-1
CAADLTGWDTEAFF
TGTGCCGCAGACCTCACAGGGTGGGACACTGAAGCTTTCTTT
>many|.|TRBV6-1|TRBJ2-7
CASSETEVFEQYF
TGTGCCAGCAGTGAAACGGAGGTTTTCGAGCAGTACTTC
>.|.|TRBV29-1|TRBJ2-7
CSAWGTKPEQNF
TGTAGCGCCTGGGGGACGAAACCCGAGCAGAACTTC
>few|.|TRBV29-1|TRBJ2-3
CSVAWTSPYTQYF
TGCAGCGTTGCGTGGACCTCTCCGTATACACAGTATTTT
>.|TRBD2|TRBV11-3|TRBJ2-5
CVSSLGVVRLAETQYF
TGTGTCAGCAGTTTAGGTGTGGTGAGACTAGCGGAGACCCAGTACTTC
>.|.|TRBV6-2/TRBV6-3|TRBJ2-2
CASSPGIRGTGELFF
TGTGCCAGCAGTCCCGGGATACGGGGCACCGGGGAGCTGTTTTTT
>.|TRBD2|TRBV20-1|TRBJ2-1
CSDGTSGGAEQFF
TGCAGTGACGGGACTAGCGGGGGCGCCGAGCAGTTCTTC
>.|.|TRBV6-5|TRBJ1-4
CAGSLLGRGRLNEKLFF
TGTGCCGGCAGTCTACTCGGGAGGGGACGGCTTAATGAAAAACTGTTTTTT
>.|.|TRBV12-3/TRBV12-4|TRBJ2-2
CASSSQHGNAVEVFF
TGTGCCAGCAGTTCCCAACATGGGAACGCAGTGGAGGTGTTTTTT
>.|.|TRBV5-5|TRBJ1-1
CASSLDVKIEAFF
TGTGCAAGCAGCTTGGACGTTAAAATTGAAGCTTTCTTT
>.|TRBD2|TRBV10-3|TRBJ2-3
CAISDGLVGITDTQYF
TGTGCCATCAGCGATGGACTAGTGGGAATAACAGATACACAGTATTTT
>.|.|TRBV20-1|TRBJ1-5
CSAQVPGNNQPQHF
TGCAGTGCTCAAGTACCCGGCAACAATCAGCCCCAGCATTTT
>.|.|TRBV29-1|TRBJ2-5
CTVAYRFQETQYF
TGTACCGTGGCCTACAGGTTCCAAGAGACCCAGTACTTT
>.|.|TRBV7-8|TRBJ2-2
CTSRLGTGELFF
TGTACCAGCAGATTAGGAACCGGGGAGCTGTTTTTT
>.|TRBD2|TRBV4-1|TRBJ2-2
CASRQERTSGIRELFF
TGCGCCAGCAGGCAAGAGCGGACTAGCGGCATCAGGGAGCTGTTTTTT
>.|.|TRBV11-2|TRBJ2-5
CASSLDDRYETQYF
TGTGCCAGCAGCTTAGATGACAGGTACGAGACCCAGTACTTC
>.|TRBD1|TRBV4-1|TRBJ1-5
CVSSQADRRPQHF
TGCGTCAGCAGCCAAGCGGACAGGCGGCCCCAGCATTTT
>few|.|TRBV11-3|TRBJ1-1
CARSFRVRTLNTEAFF
TGTGCCAGGAGCTTCCGGGTCAGAACCTTGAACACTGAAGCTTTCTTT
>.|.|TRBV4-3|TRBJ2-7
CASSNTIKGFHGQYF
TGCGCCAGCAGCAACACCATCAAGGGGTTCCACGGGCAGTACTTC
>few|.|TRBV7-9|TRBJ2-5
CASSADGAETQYF
TGTGCCAGCAGCGCCGACGGAGCAGAGACCCAGTACTTC
>.|.|TRBV6-5|TRBJ2-2
CASSYGETHTGELSF
TGTGCCAGCAGTTACGGGGAGACCCACACCGGGGAGCTGTCTTTT
>.|.|TRBV7-2|TRBJ1-1
CASSVTDQNTEAFF
TGTGCCAGCAGCGTCACGGATCAGAACACTGAAGCTTTCTTT
>many|TRBD1|TRBV6-6|TRBJ1-5
CASRTATGGSNQPQHF
TGTGCCAGCAGGACAGCGACAGGGGGAAGCAATCAGCCCCAGCATTTT
>.|TRBD1|TRBV4-3|TRBJ1-2
CARGQDLGTGRYAF
TGCGCCAGAGGCCAAGATCTCGGGACAGGACGCTACGCCTTC
>once|TRBD2|TRBV20-1|TRBJ2-4
CSVRDTLAGTNIQYF
TGCAGTGTTAGAGATACGCTAGCGGGCACGAACATTCAGTACTTC
>.|.|TRBV6-5|TRBJ1-1
CASSCWPRGNTVAFF
TGTGCCAGCAGTTGCTGGCCCCGGGGGAACACTGTAGCTTTCTTT
>few|.|TRBV6-5|TRBJ1-2
CASCYSGQDYGYTF
TGTGCCAGCTGTTACTCGGGGCAGGATTATGGCTACACCTTC
>.|.|TRBV11-3|TRBJ2-3
CASTRRELSTDAQYF
TGTGCCAGCACCCGTCGGGAATTAAGCACAGATGCGCAATATTTT
>.|.|TRBV11-3|TRBJ2-7
CASSSSGIGVEKYF
TGTGCCAGCAGCTCCTCCGGGATAGGGGTCGAGAAGTACTTC
>.|.|TRBV29-1|TRBJ2-7
CSVASQGLYEQYF
TGCAGCGTTGCCAGCCAGGGTTTGTACGAGCAGTACTTC
>.|.|TRBV5-6|TRBJ2-1
CASSRGERGGYNEQLF
TGTGCCAGCAGCCGCGGGGAAAGGGGCGGGTACAATGAGCAGTTATTC